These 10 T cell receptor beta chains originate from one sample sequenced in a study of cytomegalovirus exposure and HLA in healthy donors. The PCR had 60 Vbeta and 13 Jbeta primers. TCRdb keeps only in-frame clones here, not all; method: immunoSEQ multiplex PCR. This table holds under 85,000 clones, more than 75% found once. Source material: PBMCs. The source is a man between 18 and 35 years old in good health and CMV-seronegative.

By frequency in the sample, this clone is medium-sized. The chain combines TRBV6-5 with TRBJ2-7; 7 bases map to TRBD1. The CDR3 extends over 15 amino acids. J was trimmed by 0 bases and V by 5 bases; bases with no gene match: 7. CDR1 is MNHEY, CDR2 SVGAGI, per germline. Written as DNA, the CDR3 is TGTGCCAGCAGTCCCGGGACAGATATCTCCTACGAGCAGTACTTC. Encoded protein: CASSPGTDISYEQYF.

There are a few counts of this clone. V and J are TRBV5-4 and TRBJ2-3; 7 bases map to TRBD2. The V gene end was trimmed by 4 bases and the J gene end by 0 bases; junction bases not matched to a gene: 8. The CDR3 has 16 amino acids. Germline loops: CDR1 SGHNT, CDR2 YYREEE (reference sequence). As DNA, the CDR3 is TGTGCCAGCAGCAGCAAGCGGGATCGAAGCACAGATACGCAGTATTTT. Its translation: CASSSKRDRSTDTQYF.

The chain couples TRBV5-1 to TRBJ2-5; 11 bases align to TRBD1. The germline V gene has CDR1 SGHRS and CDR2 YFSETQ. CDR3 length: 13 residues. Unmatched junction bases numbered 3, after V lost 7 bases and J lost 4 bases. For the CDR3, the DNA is TGCGCCAGCGGGGGGACAGGGGGAGAGACCCAGTACTTC. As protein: CASGGTGGETQYF.

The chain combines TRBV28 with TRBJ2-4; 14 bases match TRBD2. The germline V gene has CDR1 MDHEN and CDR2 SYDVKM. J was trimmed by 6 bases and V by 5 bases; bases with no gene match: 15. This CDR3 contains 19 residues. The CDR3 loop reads CASSLPSAGLAGDGNIQYF. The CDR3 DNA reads TGTGCCAGCAGTCTACCTTCCGCGGGACTAGCGGGGGACGGAAACATTCAGTACTTC. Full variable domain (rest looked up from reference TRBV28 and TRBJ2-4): DVKVTQSSRYLVKRTGEKVFLECVQDMDHENMFWYRQDPGLGLRLIYFSYDVKMKEKGDIPEGYSVSREKKERFSLILESASTNQTSMYLCASSLPSAGLAGDGNIQYFGAGTRLSVL.

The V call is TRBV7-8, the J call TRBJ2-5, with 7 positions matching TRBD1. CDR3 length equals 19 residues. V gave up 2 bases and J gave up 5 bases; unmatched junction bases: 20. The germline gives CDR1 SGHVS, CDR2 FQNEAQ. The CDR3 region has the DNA TGTGCCAGCAGCTTAATTATAGGTGCGTGGGACAGAGGAGATGAGACCCAGTACTTC. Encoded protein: CASSLIIGAWDRGDETQYF.

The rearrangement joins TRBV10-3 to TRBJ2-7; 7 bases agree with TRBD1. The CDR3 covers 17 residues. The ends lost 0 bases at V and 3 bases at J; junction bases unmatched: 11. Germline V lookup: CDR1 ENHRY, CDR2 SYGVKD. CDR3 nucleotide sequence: TGTGCCATCAGTGAGTCGACAGGGATGGGTGCTCTCTACGAGCAGTACTTC. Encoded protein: CAISESTGMGALYEQYF.

CDR3 amino acids: CASSLSVPGGDETQYF. The CDR3, as DNA: TGTGCCAGCAGCTTATCGGTCCCAGGGGGCGATGAGACCCAGTACTTC. This chain joins TRBV11-3 and TRBJ2-5, with 8 bases matching TRBD1. The CDR3 is made up of 16 amino acids. V lost 2 bases and J lost 5; bases outside the gene matches: 10. Germline V gives CDR1 SGHNT, CDR2 YENEEA.

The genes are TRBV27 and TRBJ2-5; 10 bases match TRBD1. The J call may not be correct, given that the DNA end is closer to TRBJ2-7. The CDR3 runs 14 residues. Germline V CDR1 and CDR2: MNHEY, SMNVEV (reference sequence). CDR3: CASSFGDRGYEQYF. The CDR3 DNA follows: TGTGCCAGCAGTTTCGGGGACAGGGGCTACGAGCAGTACTTC.

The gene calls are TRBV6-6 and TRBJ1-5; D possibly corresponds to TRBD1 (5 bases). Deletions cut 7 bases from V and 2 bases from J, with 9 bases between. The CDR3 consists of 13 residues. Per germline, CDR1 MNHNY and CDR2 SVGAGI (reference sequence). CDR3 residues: CASTQTGNQPQHF. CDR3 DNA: TGTGCCAGCACCCAGACAGGCAATCAGCCCCAGCATTTT.

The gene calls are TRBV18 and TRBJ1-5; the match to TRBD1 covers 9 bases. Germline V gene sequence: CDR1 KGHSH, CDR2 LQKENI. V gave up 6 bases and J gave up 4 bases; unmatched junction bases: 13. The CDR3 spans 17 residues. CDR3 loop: CASSPRTGDISNQPQHF. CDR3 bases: TGTGCCAGCTCTCCCCGGACAGGGGACATATCGAATCAGCCCCAGCATTTT.